The 28 T cell receptor beta chains reported below all come from one sample, sequenced in a study of T cells expressing NK-cell markers. TCRdb re-called the 5' RACE reads; every CDR3 protein appears as one record, without DNA. Its table records about 110,000 distinct CDR3 sequences. Sequenced material: blood T cells: a sorted CD56 or NKG2C T cell subset, CD4+ or CD8+ T cells, or bulk PBMC T cells (not recorded which). These receptor sequences come from a woman between 18 and 75 years old in good health.

The rearrangement uses TRBV7-8 and TRBJ2-1. This CDR3 is 13 amino acids long. CDR1 and CDR2 from the germline V gene are SGHVS and FQNEAQ. Here the CDR3 reads CASRGTSMNEQFF.

V usage is TRBV12-3 or TRBV12-4 and J usage is TRBJ2-4; TCRdb's D call of TRBD2 is untestable without DNA. This CDR3 has 15 residues. CDR3 residues: CASTLSGVAKNIQYF.

The chain is built from TRBV7-2 and TRBJ2-7; absent DNA, TCRdb's TRBD2 call cannot be checked. The germline V gene encodes CDR1 SGHTA and CDR2 FQGNSA. This CDR3 has 13 residues. This chain's CDR3 is CASSLTSVYEQYF.

This chain connects TRBV5-1 to TRBJ2-5; TCRdb indicates TRBD1, and absent DNA this call remains unverified. Germline CDR1 and CDR2: SGHRS and YFSETQ. CDR3 length: 15 amino acids. This CDR3 reads CASSFEMGGQETQYF.

The rearrangement uses TRBV13 and TRBJ2-2; TCRdb lists TRBD1, though no DNA is available to test this call. Germline assignment: CDR1 PRHDT and CDR2 FYEKMQ (reference sequence). The CDR3 contains 13 residues. This CDR3 is CASGPDRTGELFF.

The rearrangement uses TRBV20-1 and TRBJ2-1; TCRdb outputs TRBD2, but without DNA this stays unchecked. The V gene's germline CDR1 is DFQATT and CDR2 SNEGSKA (reference sequence). The CDR3 runs 14 residues. This CDR3 is CSAARTVSYNEQFF.

This chain connects TRBV10-3 to TRBJ2-3. Germline V CDR1 and CDR2: ENHRY, SYGVKD. CDR3 length: 17 amino acids. CDR3 protein: CAISEIDRRRPTDTQYF.

The chain carries TRBV18 and TRBJ1-1. The length of the CDR3 is 13 residues. The germline V gene encodes CDR1 KGHSH and CDR2 LQKENI. The CDR3 region is CASSPREPTEAFF. The variable domain in full, with the rest retrieved from reference TRBV18 and TRBJ1-1, is NAGVMQNPRHLVRRRGQEARLRCSPMKGHSHVYWYRQLPEEGLKFMVYLQKENIIDESGMPKERFSAEFPKEGPSILRIQQVVRGDSAAYFCASSPREPTEAFFGQGTRLTVV.

The CDR3 spells CASSDLNQPQHF. The chain joins TRBV2 to TRBJ1-5. CDR3 length: 12 amino acids. The germline V gene encodes CDR1 SNHLY and CDR2 FYNNEI.

The V call is TRBV5-6, the J call TRBJ2-5; the D call of TRBD1 rests on TCRdb alone, since no DNA is present to check it. The CDR3 extends over 15 amino acids. CDR1 SGHDT and CDR2 YYEEEE come from the germline V gene. CDR3 loop: CASSLAPSEGETQYF.

The rearrangement joins TRBV9 to TRBJ2-3; TCRdb's D call, TRBD1, is unchecked because there is no DNA. Germline CDR1 reads SGDLS; CDR2 reads YYNGEE. This CDR3 region has 14 residues. The CDR3 loop is CASSIGTDTDTQYF.

The chain couples TRBV12-3 or TRBV12-4 to TRBJ2-3; with no DNA, the TCRdb D assignment of TRBD2 cannot be verified. This CDR3 is 19 amino acids long. The CDR3 loop is CASRATSGFTLPSVDTQYF.

V and J are TRBV7-3 and TRBJ2-2; the D call from TCRdb, TRBD1, cannot be confirmed without DNA. CDR3 size: 14 residues. Germline loops: CDR1 SGHTA, CDR2 FQGTGA. CDR3 residues: CASSSTGPTGELFF.

V is TRBV12-3 or TRBV12-4 and J is TRBJ2-1. This CDR3 spans 12 amino acids. The CDR3 loop is CASSVTPTEQFF.

The rearrangement links TRBV5-1 to TRBJ2-3; TCRdb gives TRBD2 as the D gene, but with no DNA this cannot be confirmed. CDR1 SGHRS and CDR2 YFSETQ come from the germline V gene. The CDR3 runs 16 residues. This chain's CDR3 is CASKIEREPVTDTQYF. Using reference TRBV5-1 and TRBJ2-3 for the parts outside the CDR3, the full variable domain is KAGVTQTPRYLIKTRGQQVTLSCSPISGHRSVSWYQQTPGQGLQFLFEYFSETQRNKGNFPGRFSGRQFSNSRSEMNVSTLELGDSALYLCASKIEREPVTDTQYFGPGTRLTVL.

This chain connects TRBV7-2 to TRBJ2-1; TCRdb gives TRBD2 as the D gene, but with no DNA this cannot be confirmed. The CDR3 is made up of 15 amino acids. Germline-derived CDR1 and CDR2 are SGHTA and FQGNSA. CDR3 region: CASSLMGEGYNEQFF.

This chain joins TRBV7-3 and TRBJ2-3; the D call of TRBD1 rests on TCRdb alone, since no DNA is present to check it. The CDR3 totals 15 residues. The germline gives CDR1 SGHTA, CDR2 FQGTGA. The CDR3 region is CASSLNPGSTDTQYF.

This chain joins TRBV20-1 and TRBJ1-6; the D gene TCRdb calls, TRBD1, cannot be checked with no DNA. Germline CDR1 DFQATT, CDR2 SNEGSKA (reference sequence). The CDR3 sequence is 15 residues long. This CDR3 reads CSASTPQGLYSPLHF.

V and J are TRBV7-2 and TRBJ2-2; TCRdb calls TRBD2, which cannot be checked without DNA. The germline CDR1 and CDR2 sequences are SGHTA and FQGNSA. The CDR3 loop spans 16 amino acids. The CDR3: CASSSHYGGNTGELFF. The complete variable domain, with remaining parts taken from reference TRBV7-2 and TRBJ2-2, reads GAGVSQSPSNKVTEKGKDVELRCDPISGHTALYWYRQSLGQGLEFLIYFQGNSAPDKSGLPSDRFSAERTGGSVSTLTIQRTQQEDSAVYLCASSSHYGGNTGELFFGEGSRLTVL.

The chain combines TRBV28 with TRBJ2-5; lacking DNA, the TRBD2 call made by TCRdb goes unchecked. CDR3 length equals 16 residues. Germline V gene lookup returns CDR1 MDHEN and CDR2 SYDVKM. The CDR3 loop reads CASSLGGLAGEETQYF. Full variable domain (remainder filled in from reference TRBV28 and TRBJ2-5): DVKVTQSSRYLVKRTGEKVFLECVQDMDHENMFWYRQDPGLGLRLIYFSYDVKMKEKGDIPEGYSVSREKKERFSLILESASTNQTSMYLCASSLGGLAGEETQYFGPGTRLLVL.

The V and J genes are TRBV29-1 and TRBJ2-5. The CDR3 is made up of 14 amino acids. From germline, CDR1 is SQVTM and CDR2 ANQGSEA. The CDR3 is CSVGGILPGETQYF.

V gene TRBV3-1 combines with J gene TRBJ2-3; absent DNA, TCRdb's TRBD1 call cannot be checked. The germline gives CDR1 LGHDT, CDR2 YNNKEL (reference sequence). The CDR3 runs to 15 residues. The CDR3 spells CASSRGQGAEDTQYF.

V usage is TRBV6-4 and J usage is TRBJ2-1. The CDR3 extends over 13 amino acids. Germline-derived CDR1 and CDR2 are MRHNA and SNTAGT. The CDR3 reads CASSDSGYNEQFF.

This chain's CDR3 is CASSSDRANTEAFF. The chain recombines TRBV7-9 with TRBJ1-1; TCRdb proposes TRBD1, but this gene call is untestable without DNA. The germline gives CDR1 SEHNR, CDR2 FQNEAQ (reference sequence). This CDR3 spans 14 amino acids.

The chain is built from TRBV3-1 and TRBJ2-2; the D gene TCRdb calls, TRBD1, cannot be checked with no DNA. Germline assignment: CDR1 LGHDT and CDR2 YNNKEL (reference sequence). This CDR3 is built from 15 residues. The CDR3 sequence: CASSRTGELTGELFF.

The V and J genes are TRBV15 and TRBJ2-3. Germline CDR1 is LNHNV and CDR2 is YYDKDF (reference sequence). There are 17 residues in the CDR3. The CDR3 is CATSRDQGSWGTDTQYF.

This chain links TRBV15 with TRBJ1-2; no DNA is available, so the TRBD1 call from TCRdb remains unchecked. The CDR3 spans 12 residues. The V gene's germline CDR1 is LNHNV and CDR2 YYDKDF (reference sequence). This CDR3 is CATGQGYYGYTF.

This sequence joins TRBV4-3 and TRBJ1-6; TCRdb indicates TRBD1, and absent DNA this call remains unverified. This CDR3 comprises 15 residues. CDR1 and CDR2 from the germline V gene are LGHNA and YSLEER. The CDR3 sequence: CASSHGRGSNSPLHF.